The present entry profiles one T cell receptor (beta chain) with its context. This clonotype has ten or more counts. Its antigen has not been determined. There are no base qualities to consult, and no much larger clone falls within one base. This entry is derived from a study of T cells in Graves' hyperthyroidism and ophthalmopathy (dated by TCRdb to the late 2010s). Notes on the research overall: TCR V-J signatures able to tell the groups apart were searched for in a discovery cohort of 90 to 100 patients, of whom more than 40 had Graves' ophthalmopathy and around 57 had stable Graves' hyperthyroidism. An independent validation cohort of under 20 hyperthyroidism patients and 17 patients who later progressed to ophthalmopathy tested prospective prediction of ophthalmopathy. TCR Vbeta CDR3 sequencing of 120 to 150 peripheral blood samples (under 45 ophthalmopathy, 75 to 80 hyperthyroidism and approximately 17 progressor patients) is reported in the paper. Thyroid tissue and blood T-cell repertoires from about six Graves' hyperthyroidism patients were also compared in the study. After sampling, hyperthyroidism patients received methimazole starting at 30 mg daily, and ophthalmopathy patients received high-dose intravenous methylprednisolone. For training and testing, the 100 or so patients in the discovery cohort were randomly divided in a 7:3 ratio. The research as a whole found: Blood samples also contained most of the expanded thyroid clonotypes (frequency above 0.001), which suggests that blood repertoires may reflect thyroid immune responses. Sample size was not statistically predetermined, and investigators were not blinded to group allocation. Ophthalmopathy was separated from stable hyperthyroidism by a 13 V-J signature model, with 85% to 90% sensitivity and 81% to 82% specificity obtained in cross-validation and 80%/75% obtained in testing. In validation, the model predicted progression to ophthalmopathy a median of about 6.8 months before onset, with roughly 71% sensitivity and roughly 72% specificity.

The germline V gene (reference sequence) gives CDR1 as DFQATT and CDR2 as SNEGSKA. Relative to germline, V is missing 6 bases and J is missing 1 base, with 3 bases of the junction outside any gene match. From the cysteine through the phenylalanine, the CDR3 covers 13 amino acids. Only the CDR3 DNA stays, 39 bases, in frame from base 1. The TCR beta CDR3 regions were amplified from RNA transcripts. A first-round RT-PCR of the TCR CDR3 used the HTBI primer set with the Qiagen OneStep RT-PCR kit. Libraries were constructed in a second round of multiplex PCR, after which size selection and purification were carried out. Paired-end sequencing of the libraries was performed with 100 bp reads on an Illumina HiSeq2000. Processing in the source paper ran as follows. SOAPnuke was used to process the raw data, removing reads that contained adapters or uncalled bases, had a mean Phred below 15, or lacked an exact match to the constant primer or identifier. High-quality paired reads were merged with COPE v1.2.5, and unique nucleotide sequences were defined as clonotypes. MiTCR v1.1 was used to align the clonotypes against IMGT TRBV, TRBD and TRBJ reference segments. The analysis included only V-J combinations with a frequency above 0.0001, which together covered over 98% of the repertoires. The TCS score was defined as the ratio of F50 (clonal expansion) to E x V (chaos), calculated using BLOSUM62-based TCRdist between CDR3 peptides within each V-J. Welch's t-statistics and random forest reduced approximately 520 V-J features to 10 to 15, which were used in a naive Bayes classifier (R e1071). Using fastp trimming at Q25 and MiXCR clonotype assembly, TCRdb reanalyzed the public sequencing data and kept in-frame beta chains. Every entry covers one CDR3 protein and lists the most common genes and DNA from its rows. TCRdb, rather than the study authors, made the V and J calls. The sample includes approximately 590,000 distinct CDR3 sequences, with 40% to 55% observed a single time. The leading ten clones occupy about 7.9% of the sample.

Stable Graves' hyperthyroidism was defined as the absence of progression to ophthalmopathy over 18 months of follow-up. Hyperthyroidism patients were newly diagnosed, had a disease duration of under 2 months, and were aged 18 to 65 years. Patients with uncontrolled infections, other autoimmune diseases, pregnancy or lactation were excluded. Diagnoses were established on the basis of clinical symptoms, serum thyroxine and TRAb, thyroid ultrasound, and orbital computed tomography. Total RNA was extracted using Trizol reagent, and RNA quality was assessed on an Agilent 2100 Bioanalyzer. The source of this sequence is a woman aged 18-29 years with Graves' hyperthyroidism. Donor details come from another sample of the same person, matched by shared clones. The sample was peripheral blood or thyroid tissue (not recorded which). Recombination connected TRBV20-1 to TRBJ1-5; TRBD1 agrees with 7 junctional bases. CDR3 region: CSAMDRSNQPQHF. The nucleotide sequence reads TGCAGTGCCATGGACAGGAGCAATCAGCCCCAGCATTTT.